This is a list of T cell receptor beta chains from one sample in a study of T cell repertoires in cytomegalovirus infection. TCRdb reprocessed the reads with MiXCR, giving one entry per CDR3 protein. The table has about 210,000 distinct CDR3 sequences, approximately 7% seen once. Sequenced sample: PBMCs. The receptors were sampled from a human donor in good health (CMV status not recorded). Some clones in this sample may be carry-over from other donors' samples. Each CDR3 is given without its conserved first and last residue. The size of a clone is reported for some rows only, either as once, few or many, or as a class for expanded clones.

CDR3 | V | size
SAHRALDGYT | TRBV20-1 | few
ASQTGLNTEAF | TRBV2 | many
ASSYELSSSYNEQF | TRBV6-5 | many
ASSLEWRGRQETQY | TRBV7-6 | many
ASRIRGHEQY | TRBV7-2 | many
ASSDPGQGYTGELF | TRBV12-3/TRBV12-4 | many
ASSLALTGTGNYGYT | TRBV5-1 | -
ASSFGAGTYEQY | TRBV7-2 | many
ASSLGGPGDEKLF | TRBV12-3/TRBV12-4 | many
ASSQLAGLGRTEAF | TRBV14 | many
ASSLLSRGVGETQY | TRBV7-6 | many
ASSRRTALQETQY | TRBV13 | few
ASSLAGSNYGYT | TRBV12-3/TRBV12-4 | many
ASTVTGTGNSPLH | TRBV2 | many
SVGTSGDNTQY | TRBV29-1 | few
SAGEATGPGGNTIY | TRBV20-1 | many
ASSDPGNYGYT | TRBV10-2 | many
ASSQSFQGAPNYGYT | TRBV23-1 | -
SVDDRGQGYGYT | TRBV29-1 | many
ASSEGRANEKLF | TRBV7-2 | few
SARGQGSVPLH | TRBV20-1 | many
ASRLQGFDGYT | TRBV12-3/TRBV12-4 | many
ASSGGGRDVLT | TRBV5-6 | -
ASSRTVGGGSYNEQF | TRBV27 | many
SAPKDRVNSPLH | TRBV20-1 | few
ASSSDYRKYEQY | TRBV12-3/TRBV12-4 | many
ASSPDPMTGELF | TRBV5-6 | many
ASRAWETGANVLT | TRBV6-2/TRBV6-3 | many
ASSRTGTKSYEQY | TRBV5-4 | many